These 3 T cell receptor beta chains were sequenced from one sample in a study of T cell responses to AZD1222 COVID-19 vaccine. Clones were read by immunoSEQ multiplex PCR, and TCRdb kept only the in-frame ones, dropping some. This sample has some 130,000 clones, with 80% to 90% found just once. This sample comprised peripheral blood, obtained on day 0 of AZD1222 vaccination. These receptors came from an adult in good health.

The chain joins TRBV12-3 or TRBV12-4 to TRBJ1-2; D is unclear. The CDR3 extends over 11 amino acids. Trimming cost V 6 bases and J 12 bases, with 14 bases left between them. The CDR3 nucleotides read TGTGCCAGCAGGATAGACGGGCCGAACACCTTC. Translating it yields CASRIDGPNTF.

The rearrangement uses TRBV24-1 and TRBJ2-3; D gene unclear. The CDR3 spans 17 residues. Trimming pared 2 bases from V and 0 bases from J, leaving 14 bases between. CDR1 KGHDR and CDR2 SFDVKD come from the germline V gene. CDR3 sequence (DNA): TGTGCCACCAGTGATTCCCCTTATTCGGCCAGCACAGATACGCAGTATTTT. It is translated as CATSDSPYSASTDTQYF.

J is TRBJ1-3 and V is TRBV21-1. TRBV21-1 is an annotated pseudogene. The CDR3 runs to 17 residues. The DNA for the CDR3 is TGTGCCAGCAGACCGGGACGGAGGAATTCTTCTGGAAACACCATATATTTT. Its protein is CASRPGRRNSSGNTIYF.